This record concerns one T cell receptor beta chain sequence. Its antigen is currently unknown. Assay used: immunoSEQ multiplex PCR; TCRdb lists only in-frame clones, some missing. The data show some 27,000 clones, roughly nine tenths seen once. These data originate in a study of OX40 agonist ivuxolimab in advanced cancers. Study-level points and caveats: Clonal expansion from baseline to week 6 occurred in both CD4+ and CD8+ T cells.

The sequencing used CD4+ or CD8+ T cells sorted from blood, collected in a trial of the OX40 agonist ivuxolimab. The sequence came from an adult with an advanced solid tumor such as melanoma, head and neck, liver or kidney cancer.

The CDR3 region has the DNA TGTGCCAGCAGCTCAAGGACAGGGGTCGGGGCCAACGTCCTGACTTTC. Protein: CASSSRTGVGANVLTF. The V gene is TRBV13, the J gene TRBJ2-6; 9 nucleotides line up with TRBD1. The trim removed 4 bases at V and 4 bases at J, leaving 5 bases unmatched. CDR1 is PRHDT and CDR2 is FYEKMQ in the germline V gene (reference sequence). The CDR3 consists of 16 residues. Full variable domain (outside the CDR3, taken from reference TRBV13 and TRBJ2-6): AAGVIQSPRHLIKEKRETATLKCYPIPRHDTVYWYQQGPGQDPQFLISFYEKMQSDKGSIPDRFSAQQFSDYHSELNMSSLELGDSALYFCASSSRTGVGANVLTFGAGSRLTVL.